These 7 T cell receptor beta chains were sequenced from one sample in a study of T cells in Graves' hyperthyroidism and ophthalmopathy. The CDR3 regions of TCR beta were amplified from RNA transcripts. Primed by the HTBI set, a first-round RT-PCR was run on the TCR CDR3. TCRdb processed the multiplex PCR reads anew with MiXCR; each CDR3 protein has one entry. Of a few hundred thousand distinct CDR3 sequences in the sample, roughly 15% are singletons; the top ten hold roughly 4.8%. The sequencing sample was made of blood. The receptors were gathered from a woman between 18 and 30 years old with Graves' hyperthyroidism.

This clonotype was observed a handful of times. This sequence joins TRBV7-9 and TRBJ2-2; D is possibly TRBD2 (6 bases). Germline lookup yields CDR1 SEHNR and CDR2 FQNEAQ (reference sequence). Trimming took 3 bases from V and 2 from J, leaving 13 bases between them. CDR3 length: 16 amino acids. The CDR3 nucleotides read TGTGCCAGCAGCTTTCCTCGGGAGCTAAACACCGGGGAGCTGTTTTTT. Encoded protein: CASSFPRELNTGELFF.

The CDR3 is CASSLYRGPTDTQYF. CDR3 in DNA: TGTGCCAGCAGCTTATATCGGGGGCCCACAGATACGCAGTATTTT. This chain uses TRBV7-9 with TRBJ2-3; either TRBD1 or TRBD2 may supply D (6 bases each). CDR1 and CDR2 from the germline V gene are SEHNR and FQNEAQ (reference sequence). Trimming took off 2 bases at V and 2 bases at J, with 11 bases between the two ends. This CDR3 region has 15 residues.

This clonotype appeared once. Possible read error: a much larger clone is one base away. The chain joins TRBV20-1 to TRBJ1-4; D uncertain. The CDR3 sequence is 13 residues long. Looked up from germline, CDR1 is DFQATT and CDR2 is SNEGSKA (reference sequence). The CDR3 here is CGASRGRHEKLFF. CDR3 DNA sequence: TGCGGTGCTAGCCGGGGAAGACATGAAAAACTGTTTTTT.

This clonotype has at least ten counts. The chain links TRBV20-1 to TRBJ2-7; D is uncertain. V dropped 1 base and J dropped 0 bases, with 7 bases sitting between them. This CDR3 is 13 amino acids long. The germline CDR1 and CDR2 sequences are DFQATT and SNEGSKA (reference sequence). The CDR3 DNA reads TGCAGTGCTAGAGCGGAGAGCTCCTACGAGCAGTACTTC. Translating gives CSARAESSYEQYF.

This clonotype was counted many times. The V gene is TRBV6-1, the J gene TRBJ2-7; 10 bases align to TRBD1. The CDR3 is made up of 15 amino acids. V lost 5 bases, J lost 5 bases, and 9 bases stayed unmatched. From germline, CDR1 is MNHNS and CDR2 SASEGT. CDR3 in amino acids: CASSPGGDRGDEQYF. DNA of the CDR3: TGTGCCAGCAGTCCCGGGGGGGACAGGGGAGACGAGCAGTACTTC.

This clonotype was picked up many times. V is TRBV15 and J is TRBJ2-3, with 10 bases matching TRBD2. CDR3 length: 15 amino acids. V was clipped by 3 bases and J by 5 bases; unmatched bases: 5. Germline values: CDR1 LNHNV, CDR2 YYDKDF (reference sequence). CDR3 loop: CATSSGLAVGDTQYF. Here the CDR3 DNA reads TGTGCCACCAGCAGCGGACTAGCGGTTGGAGATACGCAGTATTTT.

There are many counts of this clonotype. The chain uses TRBV3-1 and TRBJ2-2, with D possibly being TRBD1 (5 bases). Looked up from germline, CDR1 is LGHDT and CDR2 is YNNKEL (reference sequence). V was clipped by 6 bases and J by 6 bases, with 14 bases between them. The CDR3 extends over 14 amino acids. The CDR3 protein is CASSYNRLAGELFF. The CDR3 bases are TGTGCCAGCAGTTATAACAGGCTAGCCGGGGAGCTGTTTTTT.